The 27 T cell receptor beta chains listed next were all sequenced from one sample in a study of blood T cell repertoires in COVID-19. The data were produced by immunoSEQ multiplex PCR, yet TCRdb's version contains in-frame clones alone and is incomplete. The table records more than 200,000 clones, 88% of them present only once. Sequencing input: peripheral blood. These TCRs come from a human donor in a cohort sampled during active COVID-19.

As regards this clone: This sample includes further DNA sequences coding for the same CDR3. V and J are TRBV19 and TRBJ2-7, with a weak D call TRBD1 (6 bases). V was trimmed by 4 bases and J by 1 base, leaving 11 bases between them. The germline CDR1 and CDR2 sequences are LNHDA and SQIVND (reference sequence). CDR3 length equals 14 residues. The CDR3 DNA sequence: TGTGCCAGTAGTACAAGGACAGTATCCTACGAGCAGTACTTC. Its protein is CASSTRTVSYEQYF.

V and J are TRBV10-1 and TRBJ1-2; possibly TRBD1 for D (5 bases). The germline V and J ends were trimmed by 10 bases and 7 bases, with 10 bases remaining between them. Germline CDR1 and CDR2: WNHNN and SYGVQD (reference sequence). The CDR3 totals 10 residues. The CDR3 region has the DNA TGCGCCAACAAAAGGGGTGGCTACACCTTC. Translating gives CANKRGGYTF.

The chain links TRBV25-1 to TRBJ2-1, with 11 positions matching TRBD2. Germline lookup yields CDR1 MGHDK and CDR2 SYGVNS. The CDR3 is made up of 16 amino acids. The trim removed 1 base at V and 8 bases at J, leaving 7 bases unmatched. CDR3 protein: CASSEFPSGRRDEQFF. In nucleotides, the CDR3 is TGTGCCAGCAGTGAATTTCCTAGCGGGAGGCGGGATGAGCAGTTCTTC. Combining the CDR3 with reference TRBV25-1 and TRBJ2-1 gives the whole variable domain EADIYQTPRYLVIGTGKKITLECSQTMGHDKMYWYQQDPGMELHLIHYSYGVNSTEKGDLSSESTVSRIRTEHFPLTLESARPSHTSQYLCASSEFPSGRRDEQFFGPGTRLTVL.

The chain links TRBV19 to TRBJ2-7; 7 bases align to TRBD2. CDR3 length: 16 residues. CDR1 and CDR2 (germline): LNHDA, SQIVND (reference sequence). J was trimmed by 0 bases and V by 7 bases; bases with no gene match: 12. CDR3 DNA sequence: TGTGCCAGTAAGGCGGGAGTCGCGGCTAGCTCCTACGAGCAGTACTTC. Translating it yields CASKAGVAASSYEQYF. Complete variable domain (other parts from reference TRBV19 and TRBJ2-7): DGGITQSPKYLFRKEGQNVTLSCEQNLNHDAMYWYRQDPGQGLRLIYYSQIVNDFQKGDIAEGYSVSREKKESFPLTVTSAQKNPTAFYLCASKAGVAASSYEQYFGPGTRLTVT.

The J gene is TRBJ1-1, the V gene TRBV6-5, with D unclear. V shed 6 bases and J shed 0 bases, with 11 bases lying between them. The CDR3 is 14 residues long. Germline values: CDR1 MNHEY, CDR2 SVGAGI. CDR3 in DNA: TGTGCCAGCAGCCCGTACAGTTTGAACACTGAAGCTTTCTTT. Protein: CASSPYSLNTEAFF.

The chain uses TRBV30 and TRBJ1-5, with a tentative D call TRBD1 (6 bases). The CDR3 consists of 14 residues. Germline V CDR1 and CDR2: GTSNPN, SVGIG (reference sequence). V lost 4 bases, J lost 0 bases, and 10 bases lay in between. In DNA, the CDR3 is TGTGCCTGGAATCAGGGGTATAGCAATCAGCCCCAGCATTTT. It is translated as CAWNQGYSNQPQHF.

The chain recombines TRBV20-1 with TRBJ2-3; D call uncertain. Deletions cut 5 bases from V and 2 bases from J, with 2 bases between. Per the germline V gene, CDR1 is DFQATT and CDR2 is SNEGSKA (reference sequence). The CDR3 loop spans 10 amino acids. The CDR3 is CSAYTDTQYF. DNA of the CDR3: TGCAGTGCTTACACAGATACGCAGTATTTT.

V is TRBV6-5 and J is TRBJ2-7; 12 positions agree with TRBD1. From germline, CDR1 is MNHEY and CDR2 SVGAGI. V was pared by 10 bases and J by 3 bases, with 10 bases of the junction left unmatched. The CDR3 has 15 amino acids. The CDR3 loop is CATFMGTGGLYEQYF. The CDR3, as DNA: TGTGCCACATTCATGGGGACAGGGGGCCTCTACGAGCAGTACTTC.

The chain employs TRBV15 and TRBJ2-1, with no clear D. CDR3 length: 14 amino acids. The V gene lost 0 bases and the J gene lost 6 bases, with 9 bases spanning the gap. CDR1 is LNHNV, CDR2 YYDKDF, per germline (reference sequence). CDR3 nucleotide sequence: TGTGCCACCAGCAGAGATGTAGAGGTCAATGAGCAGTTCTTC. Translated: CATSRDVEVNEQFF.

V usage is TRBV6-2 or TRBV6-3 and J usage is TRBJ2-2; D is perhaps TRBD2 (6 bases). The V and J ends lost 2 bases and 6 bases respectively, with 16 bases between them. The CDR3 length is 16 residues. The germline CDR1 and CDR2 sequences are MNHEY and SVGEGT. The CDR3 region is CASSYGGSSLPGELFF. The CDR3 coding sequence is TGTGCCAGCAGTTACGGGGGGAGTAGTCTACCCGGGGAGCTGTTTTTT.

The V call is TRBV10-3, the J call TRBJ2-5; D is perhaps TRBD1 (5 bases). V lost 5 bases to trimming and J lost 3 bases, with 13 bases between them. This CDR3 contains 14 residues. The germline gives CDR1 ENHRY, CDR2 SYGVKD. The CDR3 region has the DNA TGTGCCATCAGTAATGGCAGGGAAAAAGAGACCCAGTACTTC. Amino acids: CAISNGREKETQYF.

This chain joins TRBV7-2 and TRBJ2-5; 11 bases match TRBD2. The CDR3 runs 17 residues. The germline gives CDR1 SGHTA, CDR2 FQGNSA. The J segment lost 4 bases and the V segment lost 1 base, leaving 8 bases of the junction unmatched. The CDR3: CASSLGTSGLTGETQYF. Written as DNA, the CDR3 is TGTGCCAGCAGCTTAGGGACTAGCGGGTTAACAGGAGAGACCCAGTACTTC.

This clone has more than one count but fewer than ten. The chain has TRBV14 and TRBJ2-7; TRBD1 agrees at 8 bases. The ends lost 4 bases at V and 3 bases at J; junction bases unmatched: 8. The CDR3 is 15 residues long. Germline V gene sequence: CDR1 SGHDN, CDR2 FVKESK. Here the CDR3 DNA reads TGTGCCAGCAGCCCCCGTCGAGGACAGGGCTACGAGCAGTACTTC. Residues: CASSPRRGQGYEQYF.

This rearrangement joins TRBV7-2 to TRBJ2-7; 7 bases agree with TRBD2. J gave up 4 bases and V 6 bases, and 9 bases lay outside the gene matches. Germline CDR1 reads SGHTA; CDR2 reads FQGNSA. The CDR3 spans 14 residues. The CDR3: CASRLGGSAYEQYF. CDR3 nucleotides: TGTGCCAGCAGGCTGGGCGGGAGTGCGTACGAGCAGTACTTC.

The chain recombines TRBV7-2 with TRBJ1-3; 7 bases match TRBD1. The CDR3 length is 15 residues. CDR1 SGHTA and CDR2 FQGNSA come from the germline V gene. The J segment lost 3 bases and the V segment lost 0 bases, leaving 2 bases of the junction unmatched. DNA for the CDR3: TGTGCCAGCAGCTTAGCGGCAGGGGGTGGAAACACCATATATTTT. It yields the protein CASSLAAGGGNTIYF.

CDR3 DNA sequence: TGTGCCAGCAGCACGGGGACTAGTCCCCTCTACGAGCAGTACTTC. Its protein product is CASSTGTSPLYEQYF. This chain uses TRBV11-2 with TRBJ2-7, with 8 bases matching TRBD2. This CDR3 region has 15 residues. With 5 bases clipped from V and 3 bases from J, the junction kept 9 bases outside the gene matches. Germline V lookup: CDR1 SGHAT, CDR2 FQNNGV.

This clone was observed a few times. The CDR3 loop reads CASRAGGRYEQYF. The CDR3 nucleotides are TGTGCCAGCAGAGCGGGGGGACGATACGAGCAGTACTTC. V is TRBV28 and J is TRBJ2-7, with 9 nucleotides matching TRBD2. The CDR3 is 13 residues long. From germline, CDR1 is MDHEN and CDR2 SYDVKM. The ends lost 6 bases at V and 4 bases at J; junction bases unmatched: 4.

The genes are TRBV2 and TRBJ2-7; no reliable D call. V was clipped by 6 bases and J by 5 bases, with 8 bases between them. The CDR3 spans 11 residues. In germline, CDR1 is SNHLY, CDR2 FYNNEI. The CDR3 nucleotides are TGTGCCAGCAGCGCTACCCACGAGCAGTACTTC. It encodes CASSATHEQYF.

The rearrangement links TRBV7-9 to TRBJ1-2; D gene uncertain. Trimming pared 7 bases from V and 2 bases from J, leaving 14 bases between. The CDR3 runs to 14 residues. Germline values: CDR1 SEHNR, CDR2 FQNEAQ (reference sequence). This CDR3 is CASTPMTTNYGYTF. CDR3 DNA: TGTGCCAGCACTCCCATGACAACAAACTATGGCTACACCTTC.

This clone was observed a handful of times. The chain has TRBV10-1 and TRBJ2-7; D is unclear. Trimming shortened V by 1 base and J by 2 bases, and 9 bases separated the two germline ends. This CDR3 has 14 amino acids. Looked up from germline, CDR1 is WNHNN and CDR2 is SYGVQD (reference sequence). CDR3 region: CASSEYRHPYEQYF. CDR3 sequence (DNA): TGCGCCAGCAGTGAGTATAGACACCCCTACGAGCAGTACTTC.

CDR3 residues: CASSERLQGVAYEQYF. CDR3 DNA: TGTGCCAGCAGCGAGCGGTTGCAGGGGGTCGCCTACGAGCAGTACTTC. V is TRBV5-5 and J is TRBJ2-7; 7 bases line up with TRBD1. The CDR3 sequence is 16 residues long. Germline V gene sequence: CDR1 SGHKS, CDR2 YYEKEE (reference sequence). With V trimmed by 4 bases and J by 2 bases, 12 bases remained unmatched.

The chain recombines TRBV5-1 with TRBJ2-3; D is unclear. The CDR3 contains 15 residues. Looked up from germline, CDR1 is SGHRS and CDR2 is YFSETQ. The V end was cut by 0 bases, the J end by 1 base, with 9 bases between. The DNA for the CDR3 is TGCGCCAGCAGCTTGGTTATAGCCGGCACAGATACGCAGTATTTT. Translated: CASSLVIAGTDTQYF. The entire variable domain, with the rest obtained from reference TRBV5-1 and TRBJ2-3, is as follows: KAGVTQTPRYLIKTRGQQVTLSCSPISGHRSVSWYQQTPGQGLQFLFEYFSETQRNKGNFPGRFSGRQFSNSRSEMNVSTLELGDSALYLCASSLVIAGTDTQYFGPGTRLTVL.

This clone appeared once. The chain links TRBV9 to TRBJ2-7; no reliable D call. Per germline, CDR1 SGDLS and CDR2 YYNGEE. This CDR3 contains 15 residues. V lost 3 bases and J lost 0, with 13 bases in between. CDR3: CASSEAPTPSYEQYF. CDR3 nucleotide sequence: TGTGCCAGCAGCGAAGCACCCACCCCCTCCTACGAGCAGTACTTC. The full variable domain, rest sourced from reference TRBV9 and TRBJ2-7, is DSGVTQTPKHLITATGQRVTLRCSPRSGDLSVYWYQQSLDQGLQFLIQYYNGEERAKGNILERFSAQQFPDLHSELNLSSLELGDSALYFCASSEAPTPSYEQYFGPGTRLTVT.

CDR3 region: CASSESLAGGPYEQYF. CDR3 DNA sequence: TGCGCCAGCAGTGAGTCGCTAGCGGGAGGGCCCTACGAGCAGTACTTC. The V and J genes are TRBV10-2 and TRBJ2-7, with TRBD2 matching over 12 bases. V shed 0 bases and J 2 bases; nucleotides not matched to a gene: 2. The germline CDR1 and CDR2 sequences are WSHSY and SAAADI. The CDR3 runs to 16 residues.

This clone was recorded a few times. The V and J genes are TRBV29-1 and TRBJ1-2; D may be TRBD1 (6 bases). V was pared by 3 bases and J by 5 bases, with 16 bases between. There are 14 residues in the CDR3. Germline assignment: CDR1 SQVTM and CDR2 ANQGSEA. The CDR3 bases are TGCAGCGTTGAGTGGCTTGACAGGTGGTATGGCTACACCTTC. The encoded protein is CSVEWLDRWYGYTF.

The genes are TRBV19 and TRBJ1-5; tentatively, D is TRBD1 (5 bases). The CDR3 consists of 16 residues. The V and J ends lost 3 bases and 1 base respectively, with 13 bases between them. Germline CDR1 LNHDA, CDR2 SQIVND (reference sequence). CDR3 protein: CASSMSRGKSNQPQHF. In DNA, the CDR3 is TGTGCCAGTAGTATGTCCCGGGGGAAAAGCAATCAGCCCCAGCATTTT.

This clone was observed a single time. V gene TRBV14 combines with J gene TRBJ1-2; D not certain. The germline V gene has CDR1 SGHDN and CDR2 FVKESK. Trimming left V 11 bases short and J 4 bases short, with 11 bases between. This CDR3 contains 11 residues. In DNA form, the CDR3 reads TGTGCCCCTTGGAGGGTCTATGGCTACACCTTC. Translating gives CAPWRVYGYTF. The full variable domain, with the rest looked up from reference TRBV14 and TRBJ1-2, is EAGVTQFPSHSVIEKGQTVTLRCDPISGHDNLYWYRRVMGKEIKFLLHFVKESKQDESGMPNNRFLAERTGGTYSTLKVQPAELEDSGVYFCAPWRVYGYTFGSGTRLTVV.